These 30 T cell receptor beta chains came from one sample sequenced in a study of response to subunit inactivated influenza vaccine. Using its own MiXCR run on the RT-PCR reads, TCRdb lists one record per CDR3 protein. The sample carries about 570,000 distinct CDR3 sequences, around 10% recorded once. In addition, the sample was reused for a study of T cells expressing NK-cell markers. That work contributes: UMIs accompanied the 5'RACE template switching by which TCR beta cDNA was made.

Sequenced material: PBMCs from blood, taken on the day of vaccination. The source is a man aged 45-60 years who received an inactivated influenza vaccine.

This clonotype was recorded a few times. The rearrangement joins TRBV4-1 to TRBJ2-5, with TRBD2 identical over 8 bases. V lost 0 bases to trimming and J lost 7 bases; unmatched junction nucleotides: 22. This CDR3 comprises 20 residues. CDR1 is MGHRA and CDR2 is YSYEKL in the germline V gene. CDR3 coding DNA: TGCGCCAGCAGCCAAGACGAAAGAACTAGCGGTTCCCAAGATTATGGGACCCAGTACTTC. Translating it yields CASSQDERTSGSQDYGTQYF.

This clonotype was counted a few times. This sequence joins TRBV19 and TRBJ2-2, with D possibly being TRBD1 (6 bases). CDR1 LNHDA and CDR2 SQIVND come from the germline V gene (reference sequence). The CDR3 spans 14 residues. V lost 5 bases, J lost 7 bases, and 14 bases lay in between. The CDR3 is CASSPSQGSGELFF. In DNA, the CDR3 is TGTGCCAGTAGTCCTTCACAGGGAAGCGGGGAGCTGTTTTTT.

The V gene is TRBV4-3, the J gene TRBJ1-1; perhaps TRBD1 as D (6 bases). Germline loops: CDR1 LGHNA, CDR2 YSLEER. CDR3 length: 14 residues. The germline V and J ends were trimmed by 0 bases and 5 bases, with 10 bases remaining between them. CDR3 sequence: CASSQDPGATEAFF. The CDR3 DNA is TGCGCCAGCAGCCAAGATCCGGGGGCGACTGAAGCTTTCTTT.

This clonotype was picked up a small number of times. V is TRBV7-2 and J is TRBJ1-4; 11 bases map to TRBD1. Germline values: CDR1 SGHTA, CDR2 FQGNSA. V shed 3 bases, J shed 3 bases, and the junction held 3 bases outside the gene matches. CDR3 size: 16 residues. The CDR3 bases are TGTGCCAGCAGCTTTGGACAGGGGGCAGCTAATGAAAAACTGTTTTTT. Its protein product is CASSFGQGAANEKLFF.

This clonotype was seen a few times. The rearrangement joins TRBV5-1 to TRBJ1-5, with 8 bases fitting TRBD1. This CDR3 region has 14 residues. Per germline, CDR1 SGHRS and CDR2 YFSETQ. After removal of 4 bases from V and 6 bases from J, the junction contained 6 bases not matched to a gene. The CDR3 is CASSPTGEPQPQHF. The CDR3, as DNA: TGCGCCAGCAGCCCGACAGGGGAACCTCAGCCCCAGCATTTT.

This sequence joins TRBV28 and TRBJ2-7; D may be TRBD1 (6 bases). V shed 5 bases and J shed 2 bases, with 13 bases lying between them. Germline CDR1 reads MDHEN; CDR2 reads SYDVKM. The CDR3 contains 14 residues. This CDR3 reads CASSQHQGPYEQYF. In DNA form, the CDR3 reads TGTGCCAGCAGTCAACACCAGGGGCCCTACGAGCAGTACTTC.

This clonotype has only a few counts. The rearrangement joins TRBV5-1 to TRBJ2-3; no clear D. The CDR3 runs 16 residues. The germline V gene has CDR1 SGHRS and CDR2 YFSETQ. The V end was cut by 0 bases, the J end by 0 bases, with 11 bases between. CDR3 residues: CASSLAVGSSTDTQYF. Here the CDR3 DNA reads TGCGCCAGCAGCTTGGCCGTCGGGTCGAGCACAGATACGCAGTATTTT. Complete variable domain (other parts from reference TRBV5-1 and TRBJ2-3): KAGVTQTPRYLIKTRGQQVTLSCSPISGHRSVSWYQQTPGQGLQFLFEYFSETQRNKGNFPGRFSGRQFSNSRSEMNVSTLELGDSALYLCASSLAVGSSTDTQYFGPGTRLTVL.

This clonotype was observed at least ten times. V is TRBV5-1 and J is TRBJ2-2, with 7 nucleotides matching TRBD1. The CDR3 loop spans 13 amino acids. Germline V gene data show CDR1 as SGHRS and CDR2 as YFSETQ. V was pared by 4 bases and J by 5 bases, with 2 bases of the junction left unmatched. CDR3 protein: CASSDRETGELFF. CDR3 nucleotides: TGCGCCAGCAGCGACAGGGAGACCGGGGAGCTGTTTTTT.

This clonotype was found a few times. The chain carries TRBV4-3 and TRBJ2-2; maybe TRBD2 (7 bases). The CDR3 runs 15 residues. Looked up from germline, CDR1 is LGHNA and CDR2 is YSLEER. V lost 4 bases to trimming and J lost 6 bases, with 15 bases between them. CDR3 sequence (DNA): TGCGCCAGCAGCCTCGAGACGGGGGGCGCCGGGGAGCTGTTTTTT. Translated, it gives CASSLETGGAGELFF.

This clonotype appeared a few times. The V call is TRBV6-5, the J call TRBJ2-7, with a tentative D call TRBD1 (5 bases). The V gene lost 0 bases and the J gene lost 2 bases, with 14 bases spanning the gap. CDR1 and CDR2 from the germline V gene are MNHEY and SVGAGI. This CDR3 region has 16 residues. The CDR3 here is CASSYSLKGNAYEQYF. The CDR3 DNA reads TGTGCCAGCAGTTACTCGTTAAAGGGGAATGCCTACGAGCAGTACTTC.

This chain uses TRBV6-2 or TRBV6-3 with TRBJ1-6; D is uncertain. This CDR3 is built from 16 residues. Germline V gene sequence: CDR1 MNHEY, CDR2 SVGEGT. Deletions cut 1 base from V and 9 bases from J, with 16 bases between. The CDR3 DNA sequence: TGTGCCAGCAGTTACTTGAGCTCCTCCGGACCTTCACCCCTCCACTTT. Protein: CASSYLSSSGPSPLHF.

About this clonotype itself: This clone may be a read error of a much larger clone one base away. This sequence joins TRBV7-6 and TRBJ2-3, with 7 bases that match TRBD1. The trim removed 1 base at V and 0 bases at J, leaving 4 bases unmatched. The CDR3 spans 16 residues. Germline V gene lookup returns CDR1 SGHVS and CDR2 FNYEAQ. CDR3 sequence: CASSLGGQSSTDTQYF. The CDR3 bases are TGTGCCAGCAGCTTAGGGGGACAGTCAAGCACAGATACGCAGTATTTT.

This clonotype appeared a few times. The chain recombines TRBV7-2 with TRBJ2-3, with no clear D. V lost 4 bases, J lost 6 bases, and 8 bases lay in between. Germline assignment: CDR1 SGHTA and CDR2 FQGNSA. CDR3 length: 12 amino acids. The CDR3 DNA sequence: TGTGCCAGCAGCTCTAGGGTGGATACGCAGTATTTT. Its translation: CASSSRVDTQYF. Variable domain in full (rest from reference TRBV7-2 and TRBJ2-3): GAGVSQSPSNKVTEKGKDVELRCDPISGHTALYWYRQSLGQGLEFLIYFQGNSAPDKSGLPSDRFSAERTGGSVSTLTIQRTQQEDSAVYLCASSSRVDTQYFGPGTRLTVL.

The chain employs TRBV5-1 and TRBJ2-7; 7 nucleotides match TRBD1. Germline CDR1 is SGHRS and CDR2 is YFSETQ. The V gene end was trimmed by 4 bases and the J gene end by 0 bases; junction bases not matched to a gene: 10. This CDR3 contains 16 residues. The CDR3 protein is CASSLISGQSSYEQYF. CDR3 DNA sequence: TGCGCCAGCAGCCTTATCTCGGGACAGAGCTCCTACGAGCAGTACTTC.

The CDR3, as DNA: TGTGCCAGCTCACCACGGACCCTCGCCGGGACAGGGGTTAATTCACCCCTCCACTTT. Translation: CASSPRTLAGTGVNSPLHF. This chain uses TRBV18 with TRBJ1-6; 10 bases line up with TRBD1. The CDR3 length is 19 residues. The germline gives CDR1 KGHSH, CDR2 LQKENI. Trimming removed 1 base from V and 6 bases from J; junction bases left unmatched: 12.

This clonotype was seen at least ten times. V and J are TRBV15 and TRBJ2-1; 9 bases fit TRBD1. V was pared by 8 bases and J by 3 bases, with 11 bases of the junction left unmatched. This CDR3 spans 16 amino acids. Germline values: CDR1 LNHNV, CDR2 YYDKDF (reference sequence). The CDR3 spells CATERGGTGIYNEQFF. CDR3 DNA sequence: TGTGCCACCGAAAGAGGGGGGACAGGGATCTACAATGAGCAGTTCTTC.

This clonotype was recorded a few times. The chain links TRBV11-2 to TRBJ2-3; the match to TRBD2 covers 9 bases. CDR1 is SGHAT and CDR2 is FQNNGV in the germline V gene. V shed 5 bases and J 2 bases; nucleotides not matched to a gene: 5. The CDR3 consists of 15 residues. CDR3 nucleotide sequence: TGTGCCAGCAGCCTGATAGCGGGAGCCACAGATACGCAGTATTTT. This translates into CASSLIAGATDTQYF.

This clonotype has more than one count but fewer than ten. The chain links TRBV4-3 to TRBJ2-3, with D possibly being TRBD2 (7 bases). The CDR3 runs to 15 residues. V was trimmed by 4 bases and J by 4 bases, leaving 15 bases between them. Germline V gives CDR1 LGHNA, CDR2 YSLEER. The CDR3 DNA reads as TGCGCCAGCAGCCCCCTAGGGGGGGCCTCAGATACGCAGTATTTT. Translation gives CASSPLGGASDTQYF.

This clonotype appeared many times. The V and J genes are TRBV20-1 and TRBJ1-2; TRBD1 matches 7 bases. The CDR3 spans 13 residues. V lost 2 bases and J lost 1; bases outside the gene matches: 1. The germline V gene encodes CDR1 DFQATT and CDR2 SNEGSKA (reference sequence). The CDR3, as DNA: TGCAGTGCTAGACACAGGGGTAACTATGGCTACACCTTC. Amino acid sequence: CSARHRGNYGYTF.

The V gene is TRBV9, the J gene TRBJ2-3; D is unclear. V was pared by 4 bases and J by 2 bases, with 17 bases between. Germline V CDR1 and CDR2: SGDLS, YYNGEE. This CDR3 region has 16 residues. This CDR3 is CASSLSAVPPTDTQYF. The CDR3 coding sequence is TGTGCCAGCAGCCTTTCGGCGGTACCACCCACAGATACGCAGTATTTT.

Only a few counts were recorded for this clonotype. CDR3 sequence reads: CASSPLGGGNTGELFF. The CDR3 nucleotides are TGTGCCAGCAGTCCCCTCGGGGGGGGAAACACCGGGGAGCTGTTTTTT. The chain joins TRBV25-1 to TRBJ2-2; 8 bases match TRBD2. The V gene end was trimmed by 5 bases and the J gene end by 2 bases; junction bases not matched to a gene: 7. Germline CDR1 is MGHDK and CDR2 is SYGVNS. The CDR3 spans 16 residues.

This clonotype occurred a few times. V and J are TRBV5-1 and TRBJ2-3, with 9 positions matching TRBD2. With 1 base clipped from V and 2 bases from J, the junction kept 5 bases outside the gene matches. From germline, CDR1 is SGHRS and CDR2 YFSETQ. The CDR3 length is 16 residues. CDR3 nucleotides: TGCGCCAGCAGCTTGCTAGCGGGATCCGTCACAGATACGCAGTATTTT. It is translated as CASSLLAGSVTDTQYF. The full variable domain, with the rest looked up from reference TRBV5-1 and TRBJ2-3, is KAGVTQTPRYLIKTRGQQVTLSCSPISGHRSVSWYQQTPGQGLQFLFEYFSETQRNKGNFPGRFSGRQFSNSRSEMNVSTLELGDSALYLCASSLLAGSVTDTQYFGPGTRLTVL.

This clonotype has only a few counts. This sequence joins TRBV28 and TRBJ2-1; TRBD2 aligns across 11 bases. The V gene's germline CDR1 is MDHEN and CDR2 SYDVKM. Unmatched junction bases numbered 14, after V lost 8 bases and J lost 5 bases. The CDR3 is 17 residues long. CDR3 bases: TGTGCCAGCGCTCCTAGCGGGAGGCTGGGGCCGAACAATGAGCAGTTCTTC. This translates into CASAPSGRLGPNNEQFF.

The rearrangement uses TRBV7-2 and TRBJ2-7, with D possibly TRBD2 on 5 matching bases. The CDR3 totals 14 residues. Per the germline V gene, CDR1 is SGHTA and CDR2 is FQGNSA. V gave up 6 bases and J gave up 2 bases, with 14 bases separating them. The CDR3 DNA is TGTGCCAGCAGTCAACTAGTTGGGCCCTACGAGCAGTACTTC. Protein product: CASSQLVGPYEQYF.

The rearrangement joins TRBV30 to TRBJ2-1; 13 bases match TRBD2. J gave up 8 bases and V 3 bases, and 7 bases lay outside the gene matches. The CDR3 totals 15 residues. Germline lookup yields CDR1 GTSNPN and CDR2 SVGIG (reference sequence). This CDR3 is CAWSLGLAGVDEQFF. The CDR3 region has the DNA TGTGCCTGGAGCCTCGGACTAGCGGGAGTCGATGAGCAGTTCTTC.

This clonotype appeared a few times. This chain links TRBV27 with TRBJ2-1; TRBD1 matches 8 bases. Germline trimming cut 5 bases from V and 3 bases from J; bases unmatched to any gene: 3. The CDR3 extends over 14 amino acids. The V gene's germline CDR1 is MNHEY and CDR2 SMNVEV (reference sequence). The CDR3 region has the DNA TGTGCCAGCAGTCGGACAGGGTACTACAATGAGCAGTTCTTC. Its protein product is CASSRTGYYNEQFF.

The chain employs TRBV7-2 and TRBJ1-1; TRBD1 matches 7 bases. Losses at the gene ends were 7 bases for V and 4 bases for J; bases not matched to a gene: 12. The CDR3 contains 15 residues. Germline V gene lookup returns CDR1 SGHTA and CDR2 FQGNSA. This chain's CDR3 is CASITGAMGTTEAFF. CDR3 sequence (DNA): TGTGCCAGCATCACAGGGGCGATGGGGACCACTGAAGCTTTCTTT.

V usage is TRBV2 and J usage is TRBJ2-3; tentative D call: TRBD1 (6 bases). V shed 6 bases and J shed 0 bases, with 13 bases lying between them. Germline V gene lookup returns CDR1 SNHLY and CDR2 FYNNEI. The CDR3 is 15 amino acids. The DNA of the CDR3 is TGTGCCAGCAGCTTCGACAGGTTAAGCACAGATACGCAGTATTTT. It codes for CASSFDRLSTDTQYF. The whole variable domain, remainder taken from reference TRBV2 and TRBJ2-3, is EPEVTQTPSHQVTQMGQEVILRCVPISNHLYFYWYRQILGQKVEFLVSFYNNEISEKSEIFDDQFSVERPDGSNFTLKIRSTKLEDSAMYFCASSFDRLSTDTQYFGPGTRLTVL.

This clonotype was seen more than once but under ten times. The chain is built from TRBV3-1 and TRBJ2-6; D uncertain. The CDR3 consists of 16 residues. Germline loops: CDR1 LGHDT, CDR2 YNNKEL (reference sequence). Trimming stripped 1 base from V and 2 bases from J, with 9 bases between. CDR3 residues: CASSQGGFTGANVLTF. The CDR3 DNA reads as TGTGCCAGCAGCCAAGGTGGATTTACTGGGGCCAACGTCCTGACTTTC.

This clonotype was seen repeatedly, ten times or more. This chain links TRBV5-1 with TRBJ1-2, with 7 bases aligning to TRBD1. The ends lost 4 bases at V and 2 bases at J; junction bases unmatched: 8. Germline V CDR1 and CDR2: SGHRS, YFSETQ. The CDR3 has 15 residues. The CDR3 DNA follows: TGCGCCAGCAGCAGTGTGGAGGGGGCGAACTATGGCTACACCTTC. This encodes CASSSVEGANYGYTF.